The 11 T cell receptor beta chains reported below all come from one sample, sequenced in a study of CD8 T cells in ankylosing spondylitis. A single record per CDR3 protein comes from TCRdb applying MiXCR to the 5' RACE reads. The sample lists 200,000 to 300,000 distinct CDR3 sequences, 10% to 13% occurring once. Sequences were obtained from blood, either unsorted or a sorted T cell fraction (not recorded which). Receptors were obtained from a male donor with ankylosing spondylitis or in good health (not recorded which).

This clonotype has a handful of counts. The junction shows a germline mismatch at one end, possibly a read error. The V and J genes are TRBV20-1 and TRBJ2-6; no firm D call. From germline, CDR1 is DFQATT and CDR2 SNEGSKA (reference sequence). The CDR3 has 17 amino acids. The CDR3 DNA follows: TGCAATGCTGTGGGATTACGGGCCCACTCTGGGGCCAACGTCCTGACTTTC. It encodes CNAVGLRAHSGANVLTF.

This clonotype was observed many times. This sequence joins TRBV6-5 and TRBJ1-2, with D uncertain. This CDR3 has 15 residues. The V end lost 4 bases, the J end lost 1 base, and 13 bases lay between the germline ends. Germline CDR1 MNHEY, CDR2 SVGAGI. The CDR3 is CASSSTDVFNYGYTF. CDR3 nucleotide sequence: TGTGCCAGCAGTTCGACGGACGTTTTTAACTATGGCTACACCTTC.

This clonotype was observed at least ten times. The CDR3 loop is CASSSYSGSTDTQYF. CDR3 coding DNA: TGCGCCAGCAGCTCCTACTCCGGTAGCACAGATACGCAGTATTTT. The chain links TRBV5-1 to TRBJ2-3; no definite D call. The germline V gene encodes CDR1 SGHRS and CDR2 YFSETQ. Deletions cut 3 bases from V and 0 bases from J, with 11 bases between. This CDR3 comprises 15 residues.

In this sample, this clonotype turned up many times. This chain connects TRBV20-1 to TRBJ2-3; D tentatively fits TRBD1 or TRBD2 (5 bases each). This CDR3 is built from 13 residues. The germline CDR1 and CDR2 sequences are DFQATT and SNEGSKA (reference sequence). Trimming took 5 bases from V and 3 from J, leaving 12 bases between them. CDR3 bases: TGCAGTGCTGGTCGGGGCGGGACAGATACGCAGTATTTT. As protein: CSAGRGGTDTQYF.

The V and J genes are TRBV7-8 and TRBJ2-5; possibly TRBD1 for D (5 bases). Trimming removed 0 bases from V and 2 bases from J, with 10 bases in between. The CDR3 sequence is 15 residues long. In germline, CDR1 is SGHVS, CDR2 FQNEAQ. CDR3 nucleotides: TGTGCCAGCAGCTTAGCGGTGGGGCCTCAAGAGACCCAGTACTTC. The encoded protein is CASSLAVGPQETQYF.

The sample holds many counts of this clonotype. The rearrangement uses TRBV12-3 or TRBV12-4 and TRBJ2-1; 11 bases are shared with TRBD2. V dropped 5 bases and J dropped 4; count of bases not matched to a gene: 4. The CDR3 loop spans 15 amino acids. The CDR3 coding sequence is TGTGCCAGCAGTGGGACTAGCGGTAAATACAATGAGCAGTTCTTC. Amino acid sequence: CASSGTSGKYNEQFF.

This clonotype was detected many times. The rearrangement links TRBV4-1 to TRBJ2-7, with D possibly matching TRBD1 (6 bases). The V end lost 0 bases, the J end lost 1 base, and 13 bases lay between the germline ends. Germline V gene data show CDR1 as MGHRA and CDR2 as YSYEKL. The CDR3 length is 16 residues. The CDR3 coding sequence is TGCGCCAGCAGCCAAGAGCGACAGGCTGGATCCTACGAGCAGTACTTC. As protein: CASSQERQAGSYEQYF.

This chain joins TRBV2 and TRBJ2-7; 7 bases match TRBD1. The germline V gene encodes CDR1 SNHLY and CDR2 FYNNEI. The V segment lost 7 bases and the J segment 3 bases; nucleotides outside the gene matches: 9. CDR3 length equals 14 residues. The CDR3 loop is CASTRSTGIYEQYF. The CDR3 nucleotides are TGTGCCAGCACGAGATCGACAGGGATCTACGAGCAGTACTTC.

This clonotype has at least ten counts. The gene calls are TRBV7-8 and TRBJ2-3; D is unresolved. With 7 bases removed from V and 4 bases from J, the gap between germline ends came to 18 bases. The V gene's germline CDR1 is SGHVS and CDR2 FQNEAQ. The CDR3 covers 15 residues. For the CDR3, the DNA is TGTGCCAGCATCCTTAGTGGCAGTATGGCAGATACGCAGTATTTT. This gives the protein CASILSGSMADTQYF.

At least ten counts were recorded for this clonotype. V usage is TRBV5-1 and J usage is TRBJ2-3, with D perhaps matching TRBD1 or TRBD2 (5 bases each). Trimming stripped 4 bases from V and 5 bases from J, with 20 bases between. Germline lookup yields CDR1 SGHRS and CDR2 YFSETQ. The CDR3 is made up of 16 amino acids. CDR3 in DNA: TGCGCCAGCAGCCATACGGACGGGGCCGCCGGAGATACGCAGTATTTT. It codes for CASSHTDGAAGDTQYF.

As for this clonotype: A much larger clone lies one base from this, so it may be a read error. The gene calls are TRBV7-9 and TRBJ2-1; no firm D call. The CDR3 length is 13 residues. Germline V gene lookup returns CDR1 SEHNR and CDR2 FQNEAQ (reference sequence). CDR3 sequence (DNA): TGTGTCAGCAGCTTGAAGAGTTACAATGAGCAGTTCTTC. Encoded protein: CVSSLKSYNEQFF.